The next 15 T cell receptor beta chains were all read from a single sample in a study of tumor-infiltrating lymphocytes in oesophageal squamous cell carcinoma (dated by TCRdb to about 2016). The receptor library was made with PCR. The data were produced on an Illumina HiSeq 2000. TCRdb reran the public reads through fastp at Q25 and MiXCR, keeping productive beta chains. One record per CDR3 amino acid sequence lists the most common genes and DNA. The sample contains approximately 19,000 distinct CDR3 sequences, roughly 39% of them found a single time. Of the sample, 10% to 13% falls within the top ten clones. The source material was normal esophageal tissue next to the tumor. The receptor source for this set is a male donor with esophageal squamous cell carcinoma.

This chain links TRBV6-1 with TRBJ2-5; 8 bases align to TRBD1. This CDR3 has 15 residues. The trim removed 1 base at V and 6 bases at J, leaving 7 bases unmatched. Germline assignment: CDR1 MNHNS and CDR2 SASEGT. The CDR3 sequence is CASSEGTGNGKTQYF. CDR3 nucleotides: TGTGCCAGCAGTGAAGGGACAGGGAACGGAAAGACCCAGTACTTC.

The chain couples TRBV28 to TRBJ2-7; D gene ambiguous. With the DNA end fitting TRBJ2-1 better, the J assignment may be wrong. The CDR3 totals 15 residues. CDR1 MDHEN and CDR2 SYDVKM come from the germline V gene. The CDR3 DNA follows: TGTGCCAGCAGTTCCCCCGCGGATACCTACAATGAGCAGTTCTTC. Amino acids: CASSSPADTYNEQFF.

With regard to this clonotype: One end of the junction does not line up with germline, which may come from a read error. This chain links TRBV24-1 with TRBJ2-1; a possible D gene is TRBD2 (6 bases). The CDR3 runs 14 residues. Looked up from germline, CDR1 is KGHDR and CDR2 is SFDVKD. CDR3 sequence reads: CATSDTRNLGLLNF. The CDR3 DNA follows: TGTGCCACCAGTGACACCCGAAATCTGGGACTCCTCAACTTC.

At least ten counts were recorded for this clonotype. The genes are TRBV18 and TRBJ2-5; the D is unclear. Germline values: CDR1 KGHSH, CDR2 LQKENI. Deletions cut 2 bases from V and 5 bases from J, with 15 bases between. The CDR3 runs to 15 residues. CDR3 nucleotides: TGTGCCAGCTCACCAACCGCTCTTGCGGTGGAGACCCAGTACTTC. The encoded protein is CASSPTALAVETQYF. Looking up the rest from reference TRBV18 and TRBJ2-5 gives the full variable domain: NAGVMQNPRHLVRRRGQEARLRCSPMKGHSHVYWYRQLPEEGLKFMVYLQKENIIDESGMPKERFSAEFPKEGPSILRIQQVVRGDSAAYFCASSPTALAVETQYFGPGTRLLVL.

The chain uses TRBV6-2 or TRBV6-3 and TRBJ2-4, with 11 bases fitting TRBD2. The DNA end lines up better with TRBJ2-1; the J call may be wrong. The CDR3 loop spans 17 amino acids. Germline CDR1 and CDR2: MNHEY and SVGEGT. The CDR3 loop is CASSYIAGGPMNNEQFF. CDR3 bases: TGTGCCAGCAGTTACATAGCGGGAGGGCCAATGAACAATGAGCAGTTCTTC.

This clonotype was observed a handful of times. The chain uses TRBV7-8 and TRBJ2-7; 7 bases fit TRBD1. After removal of 4 bases from V and 2 bases from J, the junction contained 5 bases not matched to a gene. The CDR3 length is 14 residues. The V gene's germline CDR1 is SGHVS and CDR2 FQNEAQ. CDR3 region: CASSSTGSPYEQYF. CDR3 sequence (DNA): TGTGCCAGCAGCTCGACAGGGAGTCCCTACGAGCAGTACTTC.

Only a few counts were recorded for this clonotype. The chain recombines TRBV11-2 with TRBJ2-5, with unresolved D. Germline V CDR1 and CDR2: SGHAT, FQNNGV. V gave up 0 bases and J gave up 1 base, with 0 bases separating them. The length of the CDR3 is 12 residues. In nucleotides, the CDR3 is TGTGCCAGCAGCTTAGACCAAGAGACCCAGTACTTC. Translating it yields CASSLDQETQYF.

This clonotype was picked up many times. The J gene is TRBJ2-1, the V gene TRBV24-1; 9 bases align to TRBD1. The germline V gene has CDR1 KGHDR and CDR2 SFDVKD. This CDR3 contains 14 residues. Trimming cost V 4 bases and J 13 bases; bases outside gene matches: 10. The CDR3 DNA sequence: TGTGCCACCAGTGAAGACACAGGGGGCTTTAGTCAGTTCTTC. Residues: CATSEDTGGFSQFF.

This clonotype was picked up many times. A read error may explain this, as a much larger clone is one base away. CDR3 loop: CASSLEGYSYEQFF. As DNA, the CDR3 is TGTGCCAGCAGCTTAGAGGGCTACTCCTACGAGCAGTTCTTC. This chain links TRBV11-3 with TRBJ2-7; D gene ambiguous. The J call may be in error: the DNA end matches TRBJ2-1 better. The CDR3 contains 14 residues. Germline V lookup: CDR1 SGHNT, CDR2 YENEEA.

This clonotype came up many times. CDR3 DNA: TGTGCCAGCAGCGGGACGAGGGTCACTGAAGCTTTCTTT. Protein: CASSGTRVTEAFF. The V gene is TRBV6-1, the J gene TRBJ1-1, with D possibly being TRBD1 (5 bases). CDR1 MNHNS and CDR2 SASEGT come from the germline V gene. The CDR3 runs to 13 residues. V dropped 6 bases and J dropped 4 bases, with 12 bases sitting between them.

On this clonotype itself: Since no conserved phenylalanine or tryptophan closes the CDR3, a read error is the likely cause. The DNA is omitted, as the CDR3 cannot be located on it reliably, and the CDR3 follows TCRdb's listing. This chain connects TRBV11-2 to TRBJ2-6; whether TRBD1, the table's D call, matches the DNA was not checked. The germline V gene has CDR1 SGHAT and CDR2 FQNNGV. The CDR3 is 16 amino acids long, termini counted. CDR3 residues: CASSLGNIGVEQFFGA.

There are many counts of this clonotype. The chain couples TRBV7-9 to TRBJ2-1; D gene unclear. TRBJ2-7 explains the end of the DNA better; the J call may be wrong. The V gene's germline CDR1 is SEHNR and CDR2 FQNEAQ (reference sequence). This CDR3 comprises 13 residues. CDR3: CASSPMGNYEQYF. The CDR3 nucleotides are TGTGCCAGCAGCCCCATGGGTAATTACGAGCAGTACTTC.

The J gene is TRBJ2-3, the V gene TRBV5-4, with D perhaps assigned TRBD1 or TRBD2 (5 bases each). V shed 1 base and J shed 4 bases, with 7 bases lying between them. The germline gives CDR1 SGHNT, CDR2 YYREEE (reference sequence). This CDR3 spans 13 amino acids. The CDR3 is CASSLRGADTQYF. CDR3 DNA: TGTGCCAGCAGCTTGAGGGGAGCAGATACGCAGTATTTT.

This clonotype was counted at least ten times. This chain joins TRBV6-6 and TRBJ1-3; tentative D call: TRBD1 (5 bases). Per the germline V gene, CDR1 is MNHNY and CDR2 is SVGAGI (reference sequence). The CDR3 is made up of 15 amino acids. Deletions cut 2 bases from V and 0 bases from J, with 8 bases between. Written as DNA, the CDR3 is TGTGCCAGCAGTTACGGGGCTGACTCTGGAAACACCATATATTTT. Residues: CASSYGADSGNTIYF.

V gene TRBV25-1 combines with J gene TRBJ2-4; possibly TRBD2 for D (6 bases). The DNA end lines up better with TRBJ2-5; the J call may be wrong. This CDR3 contains 16 residues. CDR1 is MGHDK, CDR2 SYGVNS, per germline. Here the CDR3 DNA reads TGTGCCAGCAGTGACCCACTAGCAGCCCACCAAGAGACCCAGTACTTC. This translates into CASSDPLAAHQETQYF.